The 27 T cell receptor beta chains below were found in one sample sequenced in a study of shared clonotypes between healthy human individuals. Method: immunoSEQ multiplex PCR; TCRdb's copy keeps in-frame clones and lacks some. The sample lists over 2 million clones, 85% to 95% occurring once. Naivety among CD8 cells was defined by CD45RO negativity and positive CCR7 selection, thereby excluding terminally differentiated effector memory CD45RA+ cells. What was sequenced was naive CD8+ T cells sorted from blood. The origin of the receptors is a man aged 18 to 30 in good health.

The CDR3 loop is CASSEFAGGDTQYF. DNA of the CDR3: TGCGCCAGCAGTGAGTTCGCGGGGGGAGATACGCAGTATTTT. The chain links TRBV10-2 to TRBJ2-3; 8 bases map to TRBD2. CDR1 is WSHSY and CDR2 is SAAADI in the germline V gene. This CDR3 has 14 amino acids. Unmatched junction bases numbered 2, after V lost 1 base and J lost 5 bases.

A note on this clone: The sample contains more than one DNA sequence encoding this CDR3. This rearrangement joins TRBV19 to TRBJ2-5; the match to TRBD2 covers 8 bases. The CDR3 is made up of 14 amino acids. Germline CDR1 reads LNHDA; CDR2 reads SQIVND (reference sequence). With 3 bases clipped from V and 5 bases from J, the junction kept 5 bases outside the gene matches. The CDR3 here is CASSILAGGETQYF. CDR3 coding DNA: TGTGCCAGTAGTATCCTAGCGGGTGGGGAGACCCAGTACTTC.

The V and J genes are TRBV21-1 and TRBJ1-5. TRBV21-1 corresponds to a pseudogene. The CDR3 has 18 amino acids. The CDR3 DNA follows: TGTGCCAGCAGCAAAGATTCTAGGTATCCTCAGGGCAATCAGCCCCAGCATTTT. This gives the protein CASSKDSRYPQGNQPQHF.

Notes on this clone: The sample contains more than one DNA sequence encoding this CDR3. The chain couples TRBV5-1 to TRBJ2-3, with TRBD2 matching over 12 bases. Trimming at V came to 0 bases and at J to 5 bases, leaving 1 base not matched to a gene. CDR3 length: 15 residues. CDR1 is SGHRS and CDR2 is YFSETQ in the germline V gene. The CDR3 bases are TGCGCCAGCAGCTTGGCTAGCGGGGGGGTAGATACGCAGTATTTT. Translated, it gives CASSLASGGVDTQYF.

The V call is TRBV2, the J call TRBJ2-7, with TRBD1 identical over 7 bases. This CDR3 has 12 residues. Germline-derived CDR1 and CDR2 are SNHLY and FYNNEI. The junction had 7 bases not matched to a gene; V was cut back by 11 bases and J by 3 bases. The DNA for the CDR3 is TGTGCCCTCCGGGACAGAGACTACGAGCAGTACTTC. Translation gives CALRDRDYEQYF.

This chain uses TRBV29-1 with TRBJ1-2; D is undetermined. Germline CDR1 SQVTM, CDR2 ANQGSEA. CDR3 length: 8 amino acids. Trimming pared 7 bases from V and 12 bases from J, leaving 9 bases between. The CDR3 nucleotides read TGCAGCGACCTCAGTCACACCTTC. Its protein is CSDLSHTF.

This clone has a single count. V usage is TRBV19 and J usage is TRBJ2-7; a weak D match, TRBD2 (5 bases). Trimming left V 5 bases short and J 6 bases short, with 14 bases between. Germline CDR1 is LNHDA and CDR2 is SQIVND (reference sequence). This CDR3 is 13 amino acids long. In DNA, the CDR3 is TGTGCCAGTAGTGCGGGCCCGCGGTCCGAGCAGTACTTC. Translated, it gives CASSAGPRSEQYF. The variable domain in full, with the rest retrieved from reference TRBV19 and TRBJ2-7, is DGGITQSPKYLFRKEGQNVTLSCEQNLNHDAMYWYRQDPGQGLRLIYYSQIVNDFQKGDIAEGYSVSREKKESFPLTVTSAQKNPTAFYLCASSAGPRSEQYFGPGTRLTVT.

This chain joins TRBV27 and TRBJ2-7; the D gene is possibly TRBD1 (6 bases). CDR1 and CDR2 (germline): MNHEY, SMNVEV (reference sequence). The CDR3 extends over 14 amino acids. Between the trimmed V and J ends, which lost 2 bases and 5 bases, there was a span of 13 bases. The CDR3 loop reads CASSLGTGLHEQYF. Written as DNA, the CDR3 is TGTGCCAGCAGTTTAGGCACAGGGCTGCACGAGCAGTACTTC.

The rearrangement joins TRBV10-3 to TRBJ2-3; 9 nucleotides agree with TRBD2. Per germline, CDR1 ENHRY and CDR2 SYGVKD. CDR3 length: 17 residues. Losses at the gene ends were 3 bases for V and 2 bases for J; bases not matched to a gene: 9. The CDR3: CAISEYEGTSSTDTQYF. The CDR3 DNA reads TGTGCCATCAGTGAATACGAAGGGACTAGCTCCACAGATACGCAGTATTTT.

The chain links TRBV4-3 to TRBJ2-7; D is possibly TRBD2 (6 bases). This CDR3 comprises 15 residues. V lost 0 bases and J lost 3, with 12 bases in between. The germline V gene has CDR1 LGHNA and CDR2 YSLEER. DNA for the CDR3: TGCGCCAGCAGCCAAGATAGACTAGGGGACTACGAGCAGTACTTC. It codes for CASSQDRLGDYEQYF.

This chain uses TRBV9 with TRBJ2-5; 10 bases fit TRBD2. The V gene's germline CDR1 is SGDLS and CDR2 YYNGEE. The CDR3 sequence is 16 residues long. The V gene end was trimmed by 0 bases and the J gene end by 5 bases; junction bases not matched to a gene: 7. The DNA for the CDR3 is TGTGCCAGCAGCGTAGAGGAGCGGGGGGGCCGTGAGACCCAGTACTTC. This encodes CASSVEERGGRETQYF.

The chain carries TRBV4-3 and TRBJ2-7, with a weak D call TRBD2 (5 bases). V dropped 1 base and J dropped 5 bases, with 12 bases sitting between them. Germline V gives CDR1 LGHNA, CDR2 YSLEER. This CDR3 contains 14 residues. The CDR3 is CASSQVEGRDEQYF. The CDR3 coding sequence is TGCGCCAGCAGCCAAGTTGAGGGCCGGGACGAGCAGTACTTC.

This chain joins TRBV5-5 and TRBJ1-1; perhaps TRBD1 as D (6 bases). V lost 1 base and J 6 bases, leaving 10 bases between the germline ends. The CDR3 is made up of 13 amino acids. Germline CDR1 SGHKS, CDR2 YYEKEE (reference sequence). CDR3 in DNA: TGTGCCAGCAGCTTGACCACAGGGCCTGAAGCTTTCTTT. This encodes CASSLTTGPEAFF.

J is TRBJ2-6 and V is TRBV4-1, with TRBD1 matching over 7 bases. The germline gives CDR1 MGHRA, CDR2 YSYEKL. The CDR3 covers 15 residues. V lost 2 bases to trimming and J lost 2 bases; unmatched junction nucleotides: 0. CDR3 in amino acids: CASSQRGPGANVLTF. The CDR3, as DNA: TGCGCCAGCAGCCAAAGGGGGCCTGGGGCCAACGTCCTGACTTTC.

This clone appeared once. This CDR3 is also generated by other DNA sequences in the sample. The chain joins TRBV4-1 to TRBJ1-1, with D hard to call. CDR1 and CDR2 from the germline V gene are MGHRA and YSYEKL. The CDR3 loop spans 17 amino acids. V lost 0 bases to trimming and J lost 0 bases, with 14 bases between them. CDR3 nucleotides: TGCGCCAGCAGCCAAGACCCCCAAGGAGGTCTGAACACTGAAGCTTTCTTT. It translates to CASSQDPQGGLNTEAFF.

This chain connects TRBV4-1 to TRBJ1-2; 8 bases map to TRBD1. Looked up from germline, CDR1 is MGHRA and CDR2 is YSYEKL. With V trimmed by 5 bases and J by 6 bases, 5 bases remained unmatched. The length of the CDR3 is 13 residues. CDR3 bases: TGCGCCAGCAGCTATGACAGGGGTAATGGCTACACCTTC. It specifies CASSYDRGNGYTF.

The chain employs TRBV7-6 and TRBJ2-5, with D possibly being TRBD1 or TRBD2 (5 bases each). Germline CDR1 reads SGHVS; CDR2 reads FNYEAQ. This CDR3 is built from 17 residues. V shed 4 bases and J shed 5 bases, with 23 bases lying between them. CDR3 residues: CASSYPGRGPEEETQYF. The CDR3 bases are TGTGCCAGCAGCTACCCGGGACGAGGGCCCGAGGAGGAGACCCAGTACTTC.

This chain joins TRBV6-1 and TRBJ2-7; TRBD2 aligns across 8 bases. The junction had 11 bases not matched to a gene; V was cut back by 8 bases and J by 2 bases. This CDR3 has 15 amino acids. Per germline, CDR1 MNHNS and CDR2 SASEGT. Here the CDR3 DNA reads TGTGCCAGCCCGGACGGGGGGGGGAACGCCTACGAGCAGTACTTC. Protein: CASPDGGGNAYEQYF.

The chain carries TRBV2 and TRBJ2-2; 8 nucleotides match TRBD1. Germline lookup yields CDR1 SNHLY and CDR2 FYNNEI. Trimming cost V 6 bases and J 7 bases; bases outside gene matches: 10. The CDR3 is made up of 15 amino acids. This chain's CDR3 is CASSKIDRGVGELFF. The DNA for the CDR3 is TGTGCCAGCAGCAAAATTGACAGGGGCGTCGGGGAGCTGTTTTTT.

The chain has TRBV5-1 and TRBJ1-6; D is uncertain. V gave up 0 bases and J gave up 8 bases, with 6 bases separating them. Germline V gene data show CDR1 as SGHRS and CDR2 as YFSETQ. The CDR3 runs 13 residues. This chain's CDR3 is CASSLETYSPLHF. CDR3 nucleotide sequence: TGCGCCAGCAGCTTGGAGACTTATTCACCCCTCCACTTT.

CDR3 nucleotide sequence: TGTGCCAGCGGTACAGGGCGCACAGATACGCAGTATTTT. Amino acid sequence: CASGTGRTDTQYF. This rearrangement joins TRBV5-6 to TRBJ2-3, with D perhaps TRBD1 (6 bases). V dropped 7 bases and J dropped 1 base, with 10 bases sitting between them. The germline V gene has CDR1 SGHDT and CDR2 YYEEEE. The CDR3 is 13 residues long.

The rearrangement links TRBV10-2 to TRBJ1-5, with 11 positions matching TRBD1. V shed 2 bases, J shed 6 bases, and the junction held 6 bases outside the gene matches. This CDR3 is built from 16 residues. Germline V lookup: CDR1 WSHSY, CDR2 SAAADI. This CDR3 is CASSERDRGKSQPQHF. The CDR3 nucleotides read TGCGCCAGCAGTGAGAGGGACAGGGGGAAAAGTCAGCCCCAGCATTTT.

J is TRBJ1-5 and V is TRBV2; no definite D call. Germline-derived CDR1 and CDR2 are SNHLY and FYNNEI. The length of the CDR3 is 14 residues. V was shortened by 6 bases and J by 0 bases, with 9 bases between the two germline ends. In nucleotides, the CDR3 is TGTGCCAGCAGGCAGATGGATAGCAATCAGCCCCAGCATTTT. This translates into CASRQMDSNQPQHF.

Of note for this clone: A junction end diverges from the germline sequence, so it may reflect a read error. CDR3 DNA: TGCAGCTTTGAACACCACAATGAGCAGTTCTTC. Residues: CSFEHHNEQFF. J is TRBJ2-1 and V is TRBV29-1; D is uncertain. CDR3 length equals 11 residues. CDR1 and CDR2 from the germline V gene are SQVTM and ANQGSEA.

The J gene is TRBJ1-1, the V gene TRBV21-1. TRBV21-1 is deemed a pseudogene. The CDR3 has 14 amino acids. CDR3: CASSERGEGTEAFF. The CDR3 coding sequence is TGTGCCAGCAGCGAAAGGGGGGAGGGAACTGAAGCTTTCTTT.

V and J are TRBV27 and TRBJ1-2; unclear D gene. V lost 5 bases, J lost 0 bases, and 13 bases lay in between. This CDR3 contains 15 residues. Germline CDR1 reads MNHEY; CDR2 reads SMNVEV (reference sequence). The CDR3 DNA reads as TGTGCCAGCAGTCCCCAGCGGGAGGCTAACTATGGCTACACCTTC. Amino acids: CASSPQREANYGYTF.

This chain connects TRBV19 to TRBJ2-7; TRBD2 agrees at 8 bases. The CDR3 totals 17 residues. Per germline, CDR1 LNHDA and CDR2 SQIVND (reference sequence). J was trimmed by 1 base and V by 6 bases; bases with no gene match: 14. This chain's CDR3 is CASSTGGGGLGSYEQYF. CDR3 sequence (DNA): TGTGCCAGTAGCACCGGGGGGGGAGGACTAGGTTCCTACGAGCAGTACTTC.